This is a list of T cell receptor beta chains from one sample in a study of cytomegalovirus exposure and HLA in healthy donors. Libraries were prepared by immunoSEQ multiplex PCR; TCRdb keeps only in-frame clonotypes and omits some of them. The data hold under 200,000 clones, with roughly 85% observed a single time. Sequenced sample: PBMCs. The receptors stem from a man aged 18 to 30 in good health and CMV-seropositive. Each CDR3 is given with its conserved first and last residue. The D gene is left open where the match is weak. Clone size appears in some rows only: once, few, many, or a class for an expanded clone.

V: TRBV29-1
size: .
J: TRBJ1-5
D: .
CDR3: CSVEGGSRGNQPQHF
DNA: TGCAGCGTTGAAGGGGGCTCAAGGGGCAATCAGCCCCAGCATTTT

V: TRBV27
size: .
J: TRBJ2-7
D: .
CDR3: CASSLRTSREQYF
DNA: TGTGCCAGCAGTCTCCGGACTTCCCGGGAGCAGTACTTC

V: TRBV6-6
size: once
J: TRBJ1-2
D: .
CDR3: CASSKKDSYGYTF
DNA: TGTGCCAGCAGCAAGAAAGACAGCTATGGCTACACCTTC

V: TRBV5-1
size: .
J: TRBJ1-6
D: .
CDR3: CASSLGAKNSPLHF
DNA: TGCGCCAGCAGCTTGGGAGCCAAAAATTCACCCCTCCACTTT

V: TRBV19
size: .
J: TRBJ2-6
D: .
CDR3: CASTPPGSGANVLTF
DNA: TGTGCCAGTACCCCGCCGGGGTCTGGGGCCAACGTCCTGACTTTC

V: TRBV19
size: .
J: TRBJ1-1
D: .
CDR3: CASSPGQRLNTEAFF
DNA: TGTGCCAGTAGTCCAGGACAGCGCTTGAACACTGAAGCTTTCTTT

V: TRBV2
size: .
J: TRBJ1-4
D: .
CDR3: CASSDKQGNFVTNEKLFF
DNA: TGTGCCAGCAGTGATAAACAGGGAAATTTCGTAACTAATGAAAAACTGTTTTTT

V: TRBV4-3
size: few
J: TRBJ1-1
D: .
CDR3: CASSQDVARTEAFF
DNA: TGCGCCAGCAGCCAAGACGTGGCTCGCACTGAAGCTTTCTTT

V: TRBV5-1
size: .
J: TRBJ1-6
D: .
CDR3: CASSLGPTGWGSYNSPLHF
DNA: TGCGCCAGCAGCTTGGGTCCGACAGGATGGGGTTCCTATAATTCACCCCTCCACTTT

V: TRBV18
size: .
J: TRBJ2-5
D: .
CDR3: CASSPPRQAGSQETQYF
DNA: TGTGCCAGCTCACCACCGCGACAGGCTGGTAGCCAAGAGACCCAGTACTTC

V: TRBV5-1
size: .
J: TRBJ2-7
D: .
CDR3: CASSLGGDEQYF
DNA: TGCGCCAGCAGCTTGGGGGGGGACGAGCAGTACTTC

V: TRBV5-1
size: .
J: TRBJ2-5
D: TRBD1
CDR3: CASRTTGGLETQYF
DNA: TGCGCCAGCAGAACCACAGGGGGCTTAGAGACCCAGTACTTC

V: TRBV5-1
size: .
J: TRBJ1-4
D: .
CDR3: CASSIRRGGTSEKLFF
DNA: TGCGCCAGCAGCATACGCCGCGGGGGGACGAGTGAAAAACTGTTTTTT

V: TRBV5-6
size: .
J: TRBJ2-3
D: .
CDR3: CASSLSAGPHADTQYF
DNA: TGTGCCAGCAGCTTGTCGGCAGGGCCGCACGCAGATACGCAGTATTTT

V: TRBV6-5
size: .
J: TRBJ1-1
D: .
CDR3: CASSYPGGAGEAFF
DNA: TGTGCCAGCAGTTATCCCGGCGGGGCAGGTGAAGCTTTCTTT

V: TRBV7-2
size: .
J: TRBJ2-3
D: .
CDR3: CASSLVGGGGTDTQYF
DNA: TGTGCCAGCAGCTTAGTGGGGGGGGGCGGTACAGATACGCAGTATTTT

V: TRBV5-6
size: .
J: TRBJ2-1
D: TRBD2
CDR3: CASSLRVSGGFIQFF
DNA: TGTGCCAGCAGCTTGAGAGTTAGCGGGGGTTTTATCCAGTTCTTC

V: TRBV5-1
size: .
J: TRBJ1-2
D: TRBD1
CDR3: CASSLGTGHYGYTF
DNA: TGCGCCAGCAGCTTGGGGACAGGGCACTATGGCTACACCTTC

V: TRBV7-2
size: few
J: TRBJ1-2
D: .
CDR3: CASSRGAVYGYTF
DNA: TGTGCCAGCAGCCGGGGGGCAGTCTATGGCTACACCTTC

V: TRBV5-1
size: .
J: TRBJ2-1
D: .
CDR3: CASSLEIPVGVHEQFF
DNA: TGCGCCAGCAGCTTGGAAATCCCGGTAGGGGTTCATGAGCAGTTCTTC

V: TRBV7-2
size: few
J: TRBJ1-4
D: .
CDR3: CASSPTMAGEKLFF
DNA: TGTGCCAGCAGCCCCACCATGGCTGGTGAAAAACTGTTTTTT

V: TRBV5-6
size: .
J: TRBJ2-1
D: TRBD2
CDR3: CASSGDYTNEQFF
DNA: TGTGCCAGCAGCGGGGACTATACCAATGAGCAGTTCTTC

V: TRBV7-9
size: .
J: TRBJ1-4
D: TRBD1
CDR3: CASSLGQGLKTNEKLFF
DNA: TGTGCCAGCAGTTTGGGACAGGGGTTGAAGACTAATGAAAAACTGTTTTTT

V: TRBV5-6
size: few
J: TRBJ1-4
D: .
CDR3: CASSLWSGEKLFF
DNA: TGTGCCAGCAGCTTGTGGTCGGGAGAAAAACTGTTTTTT

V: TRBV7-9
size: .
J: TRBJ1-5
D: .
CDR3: CASSLGGAGQPQHF
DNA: TGTGCCAGCAGCTTGGGAGGGGCAGGTCAGCCCCAGCATTTT

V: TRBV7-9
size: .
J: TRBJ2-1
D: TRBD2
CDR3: CASSFVTGLGAGGEQFF
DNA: TGTGCCAGCAGCTTTGTGACCGGGTTGGGGGCGGGGGGTGAGCAGTTCTTC

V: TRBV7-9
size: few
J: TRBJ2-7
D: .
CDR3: CASSPGGSGQYF
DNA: TGTGCCAGCAGCCCTGGGGGCTCGGGGCAGTACTTC

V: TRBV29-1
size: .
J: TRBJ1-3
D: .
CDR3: CSAELGNTIYF
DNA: TGCAGCGCCGAACTTGGAAACACCATATATTTT

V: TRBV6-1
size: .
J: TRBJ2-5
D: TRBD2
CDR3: CASSEGVLAGALQETQYF
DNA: TGTGCCAGCAGTGAGGGGGTTCTAGCGGGGGCTCTCCAAGAGACCCAGTACTTC

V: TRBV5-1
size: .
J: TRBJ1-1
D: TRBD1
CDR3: CASSPGQGNTEAFF
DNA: TGCGCCAGCAGCCCCGGACAGGGAAACACTGAAGCTTTCTTT

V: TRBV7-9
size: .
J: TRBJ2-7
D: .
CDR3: CSSSLQGHEQYF
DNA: TGTTCCAGCAGCCTACAGGGCCACGAGCAGTACTTC

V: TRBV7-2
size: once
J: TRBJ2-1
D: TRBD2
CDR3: CASSKSGGTYNEQFF
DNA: TGTGCCAGCAGCAAGAGCGGGGGGACCTACAATGAGCAGTTCTTC

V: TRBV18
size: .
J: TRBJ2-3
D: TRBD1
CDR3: CASSLRDRSTDTQYF
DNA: TGTGCCAGCTCACTAAGGGACAGATCCACAGATACGCAGTATTTT

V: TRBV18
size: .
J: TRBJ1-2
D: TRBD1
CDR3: CASSPPGQGSGYTF
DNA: TGTGCCAGCTCACCGCCGGGACAGGGCTCAGGCTACACCTTC

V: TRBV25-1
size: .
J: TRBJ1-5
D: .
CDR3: CASSGEGWDQPQHF
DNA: TGTGCCAGCAGTGGGGAGGGTTGGGATCAGCCCCAGCATTTT

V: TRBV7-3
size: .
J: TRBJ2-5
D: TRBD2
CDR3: CASSLKRGGMETQYF
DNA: TGTGCCAGCAGCTTAAAGCGGGGGGGTATGGAGACCCAGTACTTC

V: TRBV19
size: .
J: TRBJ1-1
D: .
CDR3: CASKAQGKTFF
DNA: TGTGCCAGTAAGGCACAGGGTAAAACTTTCTTT

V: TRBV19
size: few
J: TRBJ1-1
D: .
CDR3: CASSMRVAAEAFF
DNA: TGTGCCAGTAGTATGAGGGTGGCTGCTGAAGCTTTCTTT